This T cell receptor beta chain was observed in a study of immune characterization of retroperitoneal liposarcoma. V lost 1 base to trimming and J lost 1 base, with 12 bases between them. The length of the CDR3 is 16 residues. Each CDR3 protein gets one entry after TCRdb re-called the PCR reads with MiXCR. This sample has around 13,000 distinct CDR3 sequences, with about 45% found just once. Sequenced: tumor tissue. V is TRBV12-3 or TRBV12-4 and J is TRBJ2-3; no clear D gene. The receptor was isolated from a female donor with retroperitoneal liposarcoma. The CDR3 region is CASSLGTALGTDTQYF. In DNA form, the CDR3 reads TGTGCCAGCAGTTTAGGAACCGCCCTCGGCACAGATACGCAGTATTTT.